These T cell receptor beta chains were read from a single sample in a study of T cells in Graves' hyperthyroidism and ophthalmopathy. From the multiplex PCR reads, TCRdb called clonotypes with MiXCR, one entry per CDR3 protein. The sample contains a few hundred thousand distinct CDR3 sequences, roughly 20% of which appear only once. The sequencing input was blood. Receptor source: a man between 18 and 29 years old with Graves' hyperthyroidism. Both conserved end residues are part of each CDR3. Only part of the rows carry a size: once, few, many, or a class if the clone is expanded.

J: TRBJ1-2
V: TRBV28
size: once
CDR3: CASSLPPPRQGAGGYTF

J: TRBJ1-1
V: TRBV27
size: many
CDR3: CASTGPRGTEAFF

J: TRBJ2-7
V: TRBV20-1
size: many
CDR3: CSARAPFRDNYEQYF

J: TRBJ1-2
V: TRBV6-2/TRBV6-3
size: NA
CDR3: CASSYTSPNYGYTF

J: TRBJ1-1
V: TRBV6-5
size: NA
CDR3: CASSYTIGDTEAFF

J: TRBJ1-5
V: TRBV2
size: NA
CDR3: CASSQGHFSNQPQHF

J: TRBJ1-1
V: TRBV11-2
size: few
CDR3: CASRQGELTPDTEAFF

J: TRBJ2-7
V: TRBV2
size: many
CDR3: CASSEPGTAEQYF

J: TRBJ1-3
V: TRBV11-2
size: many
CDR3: CASSYILRDNGNTIYF

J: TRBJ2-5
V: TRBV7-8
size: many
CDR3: CASSLAASGQETQYF

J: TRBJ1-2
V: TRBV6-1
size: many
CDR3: CASSEAASTTNYGYTF

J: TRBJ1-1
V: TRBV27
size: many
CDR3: CASRPSVGGAFF

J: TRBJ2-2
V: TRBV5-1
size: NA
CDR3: CASSPGEDTGELFF

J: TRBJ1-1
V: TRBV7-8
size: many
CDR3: CASSLGRESEAFF

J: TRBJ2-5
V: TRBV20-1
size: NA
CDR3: CSASIRLAGVTQETQYF

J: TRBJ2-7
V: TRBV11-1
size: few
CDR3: CASSEDRRYEQYF

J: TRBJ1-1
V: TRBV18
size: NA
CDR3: CASSPPGGISSEAFF

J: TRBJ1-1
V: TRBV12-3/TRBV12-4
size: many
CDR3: CASSFVDRGWLWTEAFF

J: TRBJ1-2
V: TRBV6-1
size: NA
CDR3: CASTKGRGYGHTF

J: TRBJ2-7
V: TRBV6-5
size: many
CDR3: CASSSGRPYEQYF

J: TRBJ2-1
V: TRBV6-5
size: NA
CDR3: CASSYSGESYNEKFF

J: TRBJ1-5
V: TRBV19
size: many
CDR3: CASTQLDRWGGNQPQHF

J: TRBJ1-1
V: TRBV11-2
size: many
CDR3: CASSLWPGTGGLNTEAFF

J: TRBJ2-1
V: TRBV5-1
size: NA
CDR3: CASSGWTGVNEQFF

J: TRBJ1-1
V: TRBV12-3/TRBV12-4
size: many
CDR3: CASSFTQTAAAFF

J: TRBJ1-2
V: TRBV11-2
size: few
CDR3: CASTLTALNYGYTF

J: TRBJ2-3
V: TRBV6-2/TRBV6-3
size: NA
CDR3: CASSSLGDSTDTQYF

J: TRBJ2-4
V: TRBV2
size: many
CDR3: CASRAQTGTGNIQYF

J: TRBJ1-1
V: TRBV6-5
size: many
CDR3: CASSYVRTEAFF

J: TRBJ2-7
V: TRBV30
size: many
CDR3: CAWRDRDSSYEQYF

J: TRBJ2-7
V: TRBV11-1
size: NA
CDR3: CASSSLHPGLAGGAYEQYF

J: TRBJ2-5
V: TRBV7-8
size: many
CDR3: CASSFLQSQETQYF

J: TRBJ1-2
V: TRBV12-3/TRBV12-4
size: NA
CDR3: CASSWAGSNYGYTF

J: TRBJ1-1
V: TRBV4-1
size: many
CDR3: CASSQGGRGNTEAFF

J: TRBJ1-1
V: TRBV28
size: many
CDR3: CASSLRGPRDREKRNTEAFF

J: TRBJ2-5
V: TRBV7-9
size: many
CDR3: CASSPPSGQETQYF

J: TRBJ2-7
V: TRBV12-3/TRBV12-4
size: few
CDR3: CASSATDSADEQYF

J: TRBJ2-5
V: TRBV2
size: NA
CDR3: CASLRDRQETQYF

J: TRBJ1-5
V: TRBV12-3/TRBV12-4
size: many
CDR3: CASSSSFYQPQHF

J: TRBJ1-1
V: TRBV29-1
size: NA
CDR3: CSVEVENTEAFF

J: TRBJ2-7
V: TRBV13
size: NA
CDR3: CASSFWAGLSPYEQYF

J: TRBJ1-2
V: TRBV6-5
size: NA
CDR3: CASSYSTGLDYGYTF

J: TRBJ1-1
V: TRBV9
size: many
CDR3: CASRGQTNTEAFF

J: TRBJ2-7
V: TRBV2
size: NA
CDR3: CASSLAGARSYEQYF

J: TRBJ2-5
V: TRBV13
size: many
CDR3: CASSLGDGATQETQYF

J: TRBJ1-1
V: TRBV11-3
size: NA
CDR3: CASSLGAFTEAFF

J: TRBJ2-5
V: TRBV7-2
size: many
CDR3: CASSSSRGGETQYF

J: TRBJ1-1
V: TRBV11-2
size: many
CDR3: CASSPLGPGEDTEAFF

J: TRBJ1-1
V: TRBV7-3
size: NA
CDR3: CASSIGGVAFF

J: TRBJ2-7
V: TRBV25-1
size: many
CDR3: CASSDGGTGASYEQYF

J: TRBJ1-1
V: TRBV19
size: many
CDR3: CASSIDPSPSTEAFF

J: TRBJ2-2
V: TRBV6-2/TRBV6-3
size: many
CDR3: CASSYGPGQGNTGELFF

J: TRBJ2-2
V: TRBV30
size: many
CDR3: CAWSVLGRTGELFF

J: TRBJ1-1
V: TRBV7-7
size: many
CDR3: CASSRGAREAFF

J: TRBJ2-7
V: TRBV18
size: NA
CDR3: CASSPPMANEQYF

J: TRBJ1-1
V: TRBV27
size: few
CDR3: CASSSSGTFEAFF

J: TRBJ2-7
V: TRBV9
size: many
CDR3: CASSAGTDSYEQYF

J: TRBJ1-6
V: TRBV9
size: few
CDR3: CASSVGGSSPLHF

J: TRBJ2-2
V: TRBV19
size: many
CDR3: CASSILGLSPTGELFF